A selection of T cell receptor beta chains follows, all from one sample in a study of cytomegalovirus exposure and HLA in healthy donors. The assay was immunoSEQ multiplex PCR, and TCRdb's table has in-frame clones only and misses some. The data show around 150,000 clones, roughly 80% seen once. Sequencing was performed on PBMCs. The receptor set was obtained from a woman between 45 and 60 years old in good health and CMV-seronegative. Each CDR3 is given with its conserved first and last residue. A D gene is named only where the DNA matches it firmly. Size is stated for part of the rows, as once, few or many counts, or as a class when the clone is expanded.

>NA|many|TRBJ1-3|TRBV6-5
TGTGCCAGCAGTTTGTCATCAGGGGAAGGTGGAAACACCATATATTTT
CASSLSSGEGGNTIYF
>TRBD2|NA|TRBJ2-5|TRBV5-1
TGCGCCAGCAGCTTGGGACTAGCGAGGGACCAAGAGACCCAGTACTTC
CASSLGLARDQETQYF
>TRBD2|NA|TRBJ2-3|TRBV28
TGTGCCAGCAGGGCTAGCGGGACCCCTACAAGGAGGACGCAGTATTTT
CASRASGTPTRRTQYF
>TRBD1|few|TRBJ1-6|TRBV6-5
TGTGCCAGCAGTAACCCCGGGACAGGGGGAGCACCCCTCCACTTT
CASSNPGTGGAPLHF
>NA|few|TRBJ2-7|TRBV7-6
TGTGCCAGCAGCCCGGGTGGGGGCCCCGTCTCCTACGAGCAGTACTTC
CASSPGGGPVSYEQYF
>TRBD2|few|TRBJ2-7|TRBV5-4
TGTGCCAGCAGCCCCTTTAGCGGGGGGGCGGTCTACGAGCAGTACTTC
CASSPFSGGAVYEQYF
>TRBD2|many|TRBJ2-1|TRBV2
TGTGCCAGCAGTGTAGCGGGGGGCTCCTACAATGAGCAGTTCTTC
CASSVAGGSYNEQFF
>TRBD2|NA|TRBJ2-5|TRBV6-1
TGTGCCAGCAGTGCCCTTAGCGGGGGGGCTCAGTACTTC
CASSALSGGAQYF
>NA|NA|TRBJ1-1|TRBV4-1
TGCGCCAGCAGCCAAGAATGGGGGCTTACTGAAGCTTTCTTT
CASSQEWGLTEAFF
>NA|once|TRBJ1-2|TRBV29-1
TGCAGCGTTGTCGGCAGGGGTAATAGCTATGGCTACACCTTC
CSVVGRGNSYGYTF
>NA|many|TRBJ1-1|TRBV30
TGTGCCTGGATCGGCCGGACAAGGACTGAAGCTTTCTTT
CAWIGRTRTEAFF